This TCR beta chain was found in a study of blood T cell repertoires in COVID-19. Study in general: Italy, Spain and the United States were the sources of the convalescent and acute COVID-19 samples.

Using immunoSEQ multiplex PCR, the repertoire was profiled, and TCRdb retains in-frame clones only, with some absent. The table includes about 200,000 clones, around 92% detected once. The CDR3 extends over 15 amino acids. Germline V gives CDR1 SGHVS, CDR2 FQNEAQ. The V gene end was trimmed by 1 base and the J gene end by 9 bases; junction bases not matched to a gene: 5. This clonotype was sampled from a woman aged 18-29 years who had recovered from COVID-19. The chain combines TRBV7-8 with TRBJ1-6; 8 nucleotides agree with TRBD1. The sequenced sample was PBMCs or T cells enriched from blood (not recorded which). This CDR3 is CASSLEARGLSPLHF. CDR3 DNA sequence: TGTGCCAGCAGCTTAGAGGCCAGGGGGCTTTCACCCCTCCACTTT. Variable domain in full (rest from reference TRBV7-8 and TRBJ1-6): GAGVSQSPRYKVAKRGQDVALRCDPISGHVSLFWYQQALGQGPEFLTYFQNEAQLDKSGLPSDRFFAERPEGSVSTLKIQRTQQEDSAVYLCASSLEARGLSPLHFGNGTRLTVT.